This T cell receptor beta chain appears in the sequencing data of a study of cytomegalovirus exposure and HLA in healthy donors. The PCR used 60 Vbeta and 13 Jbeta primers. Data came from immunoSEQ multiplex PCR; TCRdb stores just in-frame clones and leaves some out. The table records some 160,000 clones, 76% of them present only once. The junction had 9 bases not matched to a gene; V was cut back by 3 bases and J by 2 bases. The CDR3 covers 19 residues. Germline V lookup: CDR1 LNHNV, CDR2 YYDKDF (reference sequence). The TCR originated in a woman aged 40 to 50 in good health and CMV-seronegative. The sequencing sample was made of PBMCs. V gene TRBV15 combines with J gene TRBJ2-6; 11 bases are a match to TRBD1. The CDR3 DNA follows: TGTGCCACCAGCAGCCCAGGACAGGGGGCGATTACTGGGGCCAACGTCCTGACTTTC. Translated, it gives CATSSPGQGAITGANVLTF.